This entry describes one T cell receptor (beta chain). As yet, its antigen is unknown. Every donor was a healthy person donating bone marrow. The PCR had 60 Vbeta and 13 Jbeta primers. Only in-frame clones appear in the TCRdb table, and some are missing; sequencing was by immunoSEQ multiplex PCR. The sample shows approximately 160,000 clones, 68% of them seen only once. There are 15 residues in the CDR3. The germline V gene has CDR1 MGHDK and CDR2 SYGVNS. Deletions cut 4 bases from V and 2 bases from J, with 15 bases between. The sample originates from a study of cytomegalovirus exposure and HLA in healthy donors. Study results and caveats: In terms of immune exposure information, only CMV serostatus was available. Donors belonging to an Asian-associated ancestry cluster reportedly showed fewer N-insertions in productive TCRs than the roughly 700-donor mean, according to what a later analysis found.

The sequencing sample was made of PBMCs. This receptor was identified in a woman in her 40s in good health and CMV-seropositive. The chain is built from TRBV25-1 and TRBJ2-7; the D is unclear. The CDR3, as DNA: TGTGCCAGCAGTGGGATTAGGCAGGCAACCTACGAGCAGTACTTC. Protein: CASSGIRQATYEQYF.